The entry that follows covers one TCR beta chain sequence. V lost 6 bases and J lost 3, with 12 bases in between. Looked up from germline, CDR1 is ENHRY and CDR2 is SYGVKD. The CDR3 has 14 residues. Profiling relied on immunoSEQ multiplex PCR, and the TCRdb table lists in-frame clones only, not all of them. The sample lists 300,000 to 450,000 clones, 75% to 90% seen once, with roughly 0.83% in the top ten. These data belong to a study of cytomegalovirus exposure and HLA in healthy donors. This clonotype originated in a woman between 18 and 30 years old in good health and CMV-seronegative. Source material: PBMCs. The chain links TRBV10-3 to TRBJ2-1, with D maybe TRBD1 (6 bases). The CDR3 protein is CAIRGTQDYNEQFF. The CDR3 coding sequence is TGTGCCATCAGAGGGACACAAGACTACAATGAGCAGTTCTTC.